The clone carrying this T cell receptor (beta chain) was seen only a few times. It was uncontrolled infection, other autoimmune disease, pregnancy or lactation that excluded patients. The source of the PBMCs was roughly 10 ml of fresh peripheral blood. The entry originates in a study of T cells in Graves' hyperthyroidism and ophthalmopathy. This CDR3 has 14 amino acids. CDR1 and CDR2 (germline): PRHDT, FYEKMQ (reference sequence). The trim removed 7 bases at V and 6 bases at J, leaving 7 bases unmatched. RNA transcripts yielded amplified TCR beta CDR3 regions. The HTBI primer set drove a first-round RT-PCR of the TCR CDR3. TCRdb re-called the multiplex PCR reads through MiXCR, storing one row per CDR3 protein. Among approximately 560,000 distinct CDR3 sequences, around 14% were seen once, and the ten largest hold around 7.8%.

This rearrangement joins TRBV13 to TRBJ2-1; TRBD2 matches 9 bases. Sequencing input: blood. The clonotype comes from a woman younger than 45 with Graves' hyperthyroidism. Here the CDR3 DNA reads TGTGCCAGCAACGCAGCGGGAGGCCCCAATGAGCAGTTCTTC. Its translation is CASNAAGGPNEQFF.